This T cell receptor (beta chain) comes out of a study of regulatory T cells in long-lasting Graves disease. Overall study results and limits: Persistent disease preferred TRBV28, TRBJ1-2 and TRBJ2-5. The study found persistent patients shared more public clonotypes (approximately 2,700) than new patients (nearly 1,000).

Regarding time point: newly diagnosed GD, antithyroid drugs for less than 3 months. RNA from PBMCs was the source of the TCR library. Graves' disease diagnosis used American Thyroid Association guidelines. Each patient gave around 9.7 milliliters of EDTA-anticoagulated peripheral blood. This clonotype was found a few times. Its antigen is unidentified. The CDR3 sequence is 19 residues long. V lost 1 base, J lost 2 bases, and 13 bases stayed unmatched. Germline V gives CDR1 DFQATT, CDR2 SNEGSKA (reference sequence). Construction of TCR beta libraries relied on iRepertoire HTBI primers and on Arm-PCR targeting CDR3 regions. Using its own MiXCR run on the multiplex PCR reads, TCRdb lists one record per CDR3 protein. The profile shows about 360,000 distinct CDR3 sequences, roughly 17% of them singletons. These data also featured in a second study, about T cells in Graves' hyperthyroidism and ophthalmopathy.

The sequenced sample was peripheral blood mononuclear cells (PBMCs), obtained at new diagnosis, from a patient treated with antithyroid drugs. The clonotype originates from a woman aged 18-29 years with Graves disease. V is TRBV20-1 and J is TRBJ1-5; 11 positions agree with TRBD1. CDR3 region: CSARVIRGGTGGGNQPQHF. In nucleotides, the CDR3 is TGCAGTGCTAGAGTGATAAGAGGCGGGACAGGGGGTGGCAATCAGCCCCAGCATTTT.